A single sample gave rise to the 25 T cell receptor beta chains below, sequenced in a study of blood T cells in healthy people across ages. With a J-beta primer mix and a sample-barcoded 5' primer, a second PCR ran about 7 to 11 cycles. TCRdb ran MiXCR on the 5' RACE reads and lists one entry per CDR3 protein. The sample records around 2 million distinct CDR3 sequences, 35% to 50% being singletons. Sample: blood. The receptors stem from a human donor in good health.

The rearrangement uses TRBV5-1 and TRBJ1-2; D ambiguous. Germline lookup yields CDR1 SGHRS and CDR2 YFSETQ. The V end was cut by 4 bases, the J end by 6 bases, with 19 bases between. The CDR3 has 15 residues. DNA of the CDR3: TGCGCCAGCAGCGTGAACCCTATGGGATCAAATGGCTACACCTTC. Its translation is CASSVNPMGSNGYTF.

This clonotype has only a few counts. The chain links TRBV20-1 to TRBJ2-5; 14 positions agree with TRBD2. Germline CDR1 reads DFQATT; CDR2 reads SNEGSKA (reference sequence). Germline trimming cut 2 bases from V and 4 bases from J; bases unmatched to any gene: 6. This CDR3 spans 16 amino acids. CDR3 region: CSARQRTSGGTETQYF. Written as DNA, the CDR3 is TGCAGTGCTAGACAGAGGACTAGCGGGGGGACAGAGACCCAGTACTTC.

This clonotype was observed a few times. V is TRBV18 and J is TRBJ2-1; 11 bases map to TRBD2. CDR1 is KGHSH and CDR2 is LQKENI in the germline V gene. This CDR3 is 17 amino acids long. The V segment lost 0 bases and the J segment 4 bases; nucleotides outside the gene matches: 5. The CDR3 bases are TGTGCCAGCTCACCACCGGTAGCGGGGGGGACTTACAATGAGCAGTTCTTC. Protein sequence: CASSPPVAGGTYNEQFF.

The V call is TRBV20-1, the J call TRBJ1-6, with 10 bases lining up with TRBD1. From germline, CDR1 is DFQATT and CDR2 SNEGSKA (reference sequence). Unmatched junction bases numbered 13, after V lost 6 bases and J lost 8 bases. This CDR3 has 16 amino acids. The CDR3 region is CSARDRGNLRDSPLHF. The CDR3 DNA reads TGCAGTGCCAGGGACAGGGGTAACCTACGGGATTCACCCCTCCACTTT.

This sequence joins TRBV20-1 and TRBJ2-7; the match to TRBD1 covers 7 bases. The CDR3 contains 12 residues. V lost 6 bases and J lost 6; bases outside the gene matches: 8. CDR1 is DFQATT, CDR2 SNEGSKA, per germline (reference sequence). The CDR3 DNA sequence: TGCAGTGCAAGCGACAGGGCCCCCGAGCAGTACTTC. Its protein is CSASDRAPEQYF.

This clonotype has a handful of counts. The CDR3 DNA follows: TGTGCCAGCAGCCAAGTCCCCGGGGGGGGCGAGGATGAAAAACTGTTTTTT. Translated: CASSQVPGGGEDEKLFF. The gene calls are TRBV4-2 and TRBJ1-4, with D perhaps matching TRBD1 (6 bases). The CDR3 has 17 residues. The germline gives CDR1 LGHNA, CDR2 YNFKEQ. Trimming pared 1 base from V and 6 bases from J, leaving 18 bases between.

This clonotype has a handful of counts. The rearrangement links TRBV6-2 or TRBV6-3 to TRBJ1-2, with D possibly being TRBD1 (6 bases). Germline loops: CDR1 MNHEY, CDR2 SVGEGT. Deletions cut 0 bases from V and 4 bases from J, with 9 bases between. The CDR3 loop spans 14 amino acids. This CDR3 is CASSYSWTAYGYTF. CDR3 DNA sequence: TGTGCCAGCAGTTACTCGTGGACAGCCTATGGCTACACCTTC.

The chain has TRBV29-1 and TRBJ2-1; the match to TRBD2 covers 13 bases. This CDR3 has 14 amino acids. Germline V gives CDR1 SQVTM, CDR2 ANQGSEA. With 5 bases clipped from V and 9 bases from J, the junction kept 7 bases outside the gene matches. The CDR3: CSVSTGTSGAEQFF. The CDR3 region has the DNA TGCAGCGTTTCAACCGGGACTAGCGGGGCTGAGCAGTTCTTC.

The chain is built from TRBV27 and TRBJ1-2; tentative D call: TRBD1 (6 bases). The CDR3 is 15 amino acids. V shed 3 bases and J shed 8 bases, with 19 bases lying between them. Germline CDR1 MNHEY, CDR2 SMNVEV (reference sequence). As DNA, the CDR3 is TGTGCCAGCAGTTTCTCGGGAAGGCCCAGGGGCGGCTACACCTTC. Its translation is CASSFSGRPRGGYTF.

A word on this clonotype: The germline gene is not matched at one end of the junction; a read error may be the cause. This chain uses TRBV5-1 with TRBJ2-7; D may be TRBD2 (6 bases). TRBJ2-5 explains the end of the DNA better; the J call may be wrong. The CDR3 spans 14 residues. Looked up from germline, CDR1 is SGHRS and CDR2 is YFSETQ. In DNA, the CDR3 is TGCGCTAGCAGCTTCAACGTAGCGGAAGAGACCCAGTACTTC. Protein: CASSFNVAEETQYF.

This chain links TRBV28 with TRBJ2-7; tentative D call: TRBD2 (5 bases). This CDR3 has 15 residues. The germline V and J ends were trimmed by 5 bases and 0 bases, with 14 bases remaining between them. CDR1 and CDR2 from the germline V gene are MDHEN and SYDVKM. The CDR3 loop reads CASSPQRTGSYEQYF. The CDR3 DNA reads TGTGCCAGCAGTCCCCAACGGACTGGCTCCTACGAGCAGTACTTC.

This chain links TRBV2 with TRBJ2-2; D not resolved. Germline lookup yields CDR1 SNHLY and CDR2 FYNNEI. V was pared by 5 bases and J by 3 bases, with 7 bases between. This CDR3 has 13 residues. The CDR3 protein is CASSSPDTGELFF. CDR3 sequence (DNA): TGTGCCAGCAGTTCCCCGGACACCGGGGAGCTGTTTTTT.

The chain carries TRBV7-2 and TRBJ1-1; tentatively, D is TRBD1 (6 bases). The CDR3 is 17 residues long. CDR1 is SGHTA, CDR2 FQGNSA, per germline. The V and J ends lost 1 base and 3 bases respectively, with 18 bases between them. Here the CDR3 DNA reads TGTGCCAGCAGCTTAGAGGGGTTGCAGGGGCAAGACACTGAAGCTTTCTTT. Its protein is CASSLEGLQGQDTEAFF.

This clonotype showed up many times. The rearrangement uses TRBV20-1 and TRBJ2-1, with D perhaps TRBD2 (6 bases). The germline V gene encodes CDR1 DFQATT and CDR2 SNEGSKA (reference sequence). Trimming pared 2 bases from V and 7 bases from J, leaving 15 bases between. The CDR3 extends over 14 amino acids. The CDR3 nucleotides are TGCAGTGCTAGACCACTAGCAAACGGGAATGAGCAGTTCTTC. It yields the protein CSARPLANGNEQFF.

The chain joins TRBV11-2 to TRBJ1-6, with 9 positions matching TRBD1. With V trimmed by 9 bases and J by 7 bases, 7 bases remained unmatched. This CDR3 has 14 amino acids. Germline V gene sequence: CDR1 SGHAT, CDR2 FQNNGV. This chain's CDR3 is CASTGGLPNSPLHF. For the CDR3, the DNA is TGTGCCAGTACAGGGGGCCTACCGAATTCACCCCTCCACTTT.

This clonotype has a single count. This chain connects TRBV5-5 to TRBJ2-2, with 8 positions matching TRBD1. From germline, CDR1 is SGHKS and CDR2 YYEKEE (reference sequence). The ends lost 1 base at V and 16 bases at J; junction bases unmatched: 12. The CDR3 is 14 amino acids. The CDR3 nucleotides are TGTGCCAGCAGCTTGACAGGGTCATGGACAGGGCCGTTTTTT. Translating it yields CASSLTGSWTGPFF.

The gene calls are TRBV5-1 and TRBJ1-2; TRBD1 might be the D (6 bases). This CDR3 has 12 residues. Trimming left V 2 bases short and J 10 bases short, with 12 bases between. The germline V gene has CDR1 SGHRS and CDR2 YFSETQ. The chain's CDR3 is CASSFYRANYTF. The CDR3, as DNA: TGCGCCAGCAGCTTTTACAGGGCCAACTACACCTTC.

The CDR3 reads CASSQVGFGKNIQYF. The CDR3 DNA reads as TGCGCCAGCAGCCAAGTCGGCTTTGGCAAAAACATTCAGTACTTC. The genes are TRBV4-1 and TRBJ2-4, with no clear D. The CDR3 totals 15 residues. With 1 base removed from V and 3 bases from J, the gap between germline ends came to 10 bases. The germline V gene encodes CDR1 MGHRA and CDR2 YSYEKL.

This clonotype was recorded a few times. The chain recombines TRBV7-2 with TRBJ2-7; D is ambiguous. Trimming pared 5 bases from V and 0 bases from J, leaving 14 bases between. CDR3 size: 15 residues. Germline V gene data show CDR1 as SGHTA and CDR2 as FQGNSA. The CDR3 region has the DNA TGTGCCAGCAGCCTCCCGACTCTACTCTCCTACGAGCAGTACTTC. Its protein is CASSLPTLLSYEQYF.

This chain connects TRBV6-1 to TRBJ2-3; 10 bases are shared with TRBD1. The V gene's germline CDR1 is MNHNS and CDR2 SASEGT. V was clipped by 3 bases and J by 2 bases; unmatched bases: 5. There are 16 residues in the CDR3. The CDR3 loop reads CASSDRDRGITDTQYF. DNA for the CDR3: TGTGCCAGCAGTGACCGGGACAGGGGCATCACAGATACGCAGTATTTT.

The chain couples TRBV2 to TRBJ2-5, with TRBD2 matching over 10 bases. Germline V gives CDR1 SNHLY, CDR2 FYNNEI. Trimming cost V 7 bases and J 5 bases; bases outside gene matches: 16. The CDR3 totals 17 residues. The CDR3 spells CASTEALAGVRMETQYF. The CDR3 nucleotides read TGTGCCAGCACCGAAGCGCTAGCGGGGGTCCGGATGGAGACCCAGTACTTC.

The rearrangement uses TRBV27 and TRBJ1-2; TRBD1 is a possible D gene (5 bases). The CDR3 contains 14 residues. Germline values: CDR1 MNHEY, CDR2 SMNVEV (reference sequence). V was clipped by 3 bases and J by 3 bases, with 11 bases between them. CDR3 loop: CASSFRQTYYGYTF. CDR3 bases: TGTGCCAGCAGTTTTAGACAGACGTACTATGGCTACACCTTC.

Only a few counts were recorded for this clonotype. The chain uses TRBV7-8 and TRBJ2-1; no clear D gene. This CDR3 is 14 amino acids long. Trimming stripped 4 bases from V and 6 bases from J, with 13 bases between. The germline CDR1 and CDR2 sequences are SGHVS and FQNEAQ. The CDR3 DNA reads TGTGCCAGCAGCTGGCGTGTAGCTGGCAATGAGCAGTTCTTC. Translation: CASSWRVAGNEQFF. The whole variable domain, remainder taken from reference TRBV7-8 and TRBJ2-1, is GAGVSQSPRYKVAKRGQDVALRCDPISGHVSLFWYQQALGQGPEFLTYFQNEAQLDKSGLPSDRFFAERPEGSVSTLKIQRTQQEDSAVYLCASSWRVAGNEQFFGPGTRLTVL.

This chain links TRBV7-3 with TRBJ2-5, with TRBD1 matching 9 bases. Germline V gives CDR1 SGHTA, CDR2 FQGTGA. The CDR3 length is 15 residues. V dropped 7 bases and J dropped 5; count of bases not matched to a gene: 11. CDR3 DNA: TGTGCCAGCACCAAAACCGGGACAGGGCGGGAGACCCAGTACTTC. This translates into CASTKTGTGRETQYF. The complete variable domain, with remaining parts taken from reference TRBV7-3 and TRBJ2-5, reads GAGVSQTPSNKVTEKGKYVELRCDPISGHTALYWYRQSLGQGPEFLIYFQGTGAADDSGLPNDRFFAVRPEGSVSTLKIQRTERGDSAVYLCASTKTGTGRETQYFGPGTRLLVL.

The CDR3 coding sequence is TGTGCCATCAGTGTGGACATGTTTAACTCTGGGGCCAACGTCCTGACTTTC. It is translated as CAISVDMFNSGANVLTF. The chain carries TRBV10-3 and TRBJ2-6, with a possible D match to TRBD1 (5 bases). The CDR3 sequence is 17 residues long. Germline CDR1 and CDR2: ENHRY and SYGVKD. The ends were cut back, 4 bases at V and 0 bases at J, with 13 bases in the middle.